This entry lists 27 T cell receptor beta chains sequenced from one sample in a study of cytomegalovirus exposure and HLA in healthy donors. The PCR ran on 60 Vbeta and 13 Jbeta primers. Generated by immunoSEQ multiplex PCR, the TCRdb table keeps only in-frame clones and is missing some. In the table there are tens of thousands of clones, over 70% of which are singletons. Input material: PBMCs. These receptors all come from a girl aged 2-10 years in good health and CMV-seropositive.

The gene calls are TRBV28 and TRBJ1-5; 7 bases line up with TRBD1. Germline assignment: CDR1 MDHEN and CDR2 SYDVKM. V was clipped by 7 bases and J by 0 bases; unmatched bases: 15. The CDR3 is made up of 18 amino acids. The DNA for the CDR3 is TGTGCCAGCATGGTGAGTCCAGGGGGATCTCTTAGCAATCAGCCCCAGCATTTT. It encodes CASMVSPGGSLSNQPQHF.

The genes are TRBV27 and TRBJ2-7; 11 bases map to TRBD2. The CDR3 is 13 residues long. Looked up from germline, CDR1 is MNHEY and CDR2 is SMNVEV (reference sequence). Unmatched junction bases numbered 2, after V lost 4 bases and J lost 6 bases. The CDR3 sequence is CASSSGLAGEQYF. CDR3 bases: TGTGCCAGCAGTTCCGGACTAGCGGGCGAGCAGTACTTC.

The J gene is TRBJ2-7, the V gene TRBV10-3, with 9 bases aligning to TRBD1. This CDR3 is built from 15 residues. Germline trimming cut 5 bases from V and 3 bases from J; bases unmatched to any gene: 8. In germline, CDR1 is ENHRY, CDR2 SYGVKD. This CDR3 is CAISKGPGQGYEQYF. CDR3 nucleotide sequence: TGTGCCATCAGTAAGGGACCGGGACAGGGCTACGAGCAGTACTTC.

V usage is TRBV15 and J usage is TRBJ1-4, with 7 bases identical to TRBD1. The germline V gene encodes CDR1 LNHNV and CDR2 YYDKDF (reference sequence). This CDR3 contains 18 residues. V gave up 0 bases and J gave up 5 bases; unmatched junction bases: 12. The CDR3 loop is CATSRDRAGTAPNEKLFF. In DNA form, the CDR3 reads TGTGCCACCAGCAGAGATAGGGCGGGGACAGCCCCGAATGAAAAACTGTTTTTT.

This chain connects TRBV29-1 to TRBJ2-1, with D perhaps TRBD1 (5 bases). This CDR3 has 14 residues. The V end lost 6 bases, the J end lost 8 bases, and 20 bases lay between the germline ends. Germline lookup yields CDR1 SQVTM and CDR2 ANQGSEA. The CDR3 loop is CSVGMGPRPDEQFF. Written as DNA, the CDR3 is TGCAGCGTAGGGATGGGGCCTCGTCCCGATGAGCAGTTCTTC.

V and J are TRBV30 and TRBJ2-7, with 12 nucleotides matching TRBD1. Germline CDR1 GTSNPN, CDR2 SVGIG (reference sequence). The CDR3 totals 15 residues. The junction had 6 bases not matched to a gene; V was cut back by 0 bases and J by 6 bases. The DNA for the CDR3 is TGTGCCTGGAGTGTCGCCGGGACAGGGGGCGCCGAGCAGTACTTC. It translates to CAWSVAGTGGAEQYF.

The chain is built from TRBV4-3 and TRBJ2-7; possible D gene TRBD2, 6 bases. The CDR3 has 15 residues. Germline V gives CDR1 LGHNA, CDR2 YSLEER. The V end lost 0 bases, the J end lost 3 bases, and 12 bases lay between the germline ends. The CDR3 here is CASSQDTGAIYEQYF. CDR3 nucleotide sequence: TGCGCCAGCAGCCAAGACACGGGAGCGATCTACGAGCAGTACTTC.

The chain employs TRBV6-1 and TRBJ2-5; 9 bases are a match to TRBD1. V lost 7 bases to trimming and J lost 5 bases; unmatched junction nucleotides: 8. The CDR3 is 14 residues long. Germline CDR1 reads MNHNS; CDR2 reads SASEGT. CDR3 region: CASIPWDRAETQYF. The CDR3 coding sequence is TGTGCCAGCATTCCCTGGGACAGGGCTGAGACCCAGTACTTC.

The chain employs TRBV29-1 and TRBJ1-1; possibly TRBD1 for D (5 bases). The CDR3 runs 12 residues. CDR1 and CDR2 from the germline V gene are SQVTM and ANQGSEA. V was clipped by 4 bases and J by 3 bases, with 9 bases between them. The CDR3 protein is CSVARADTEAFF. The CDR3 DNA follows: TGCAGCGTTGCCAGGGCGGACACTGAAGCTTTCTTT.

The CDR3 region has the DNA TGCAGTGCGCCAGGAGGGTACGAGCAGTACTTC. This gives the protein CSAPGGYEQYF. The chain employs TRBV20-1 and TRBJ2-7; D is perhaps TRBD2 (6 bases). The CDR3 is 11 residues long. Germline CDR1 DFQATT, CDR2 SNEGSKA (reference sequence). V lost 6 bases to trimming and J lost 4 bases, with 10 bases between them.

The rearrangement links TRBV6-6 to TRBJ1-1; unclear D gene. The V and J ends lost 7 bases and 6 bases respectively, with 12 bases between them. CDR1 is MNHNY and CDR2 is SVGAGI in the germline V gene (reference sequence). The CDR3 contains 12 residues. In nucleotides, the CDR3 is TGTGCCAGCACCCCGGGAAACTCTGAAGCTTTCTTT. Translation: CASTPGNSEAFF.

This clone showed up just a few times. Other DNA sequences in this sample translate to the same CDR3. The rearrangement links TRBV2 to TRBJ1-1, with 9 bases that match TRBD1. Germline assignment: CDR1 SNHLY and CDR2 FYNNEI. J was trimmed by 4 bases and V by 6 bases; bases with no gene match: 6. The CDR3 contains 14 residues. In DNA form, the CDR3 reads TGTGCCAGCAGGGGACAGGGACGTGGCACTGAAGCTTTCTTT. Its translation: CASRGQGRGTEAFF.

The rearrangement joins TRBV10-3 to TRBJ1-1; 9 nucleotides match TRBD1. The CDR3 contains 13 residues. CDR1 and CDR2 from the germline V gene are ENHRY and SYGVKD. Trimming took 6 bases from V and 3 from J; bases not matched to a gene: 2. The CDR3 region has the DNA TGTGCCATCAGGGGGGACAGGGACACTGAAGCTTTCTTT. Translated: CAIRGDRDTEAFF.

The chain carries TRBV10-3 and TRBJ2-1; 11 bases are a match to TRBD2. V dropped 8 bases and J dropped 7; count of bases not matched to a gene: 10. The CDR3 has 15 residues. The germline V gene has CDR1 ENHRY and CDR2 SYGVKD. This CDR3 reads CAIARGTSGQNEQFF. The CDR3 bases are TGTGCCATCGCGAGAGGGACTAGCGGACAAAATGAGCAGTTCTTC.

The rearrangement uses TRBV6-1 and TRBJ2-7; 10 bases align to TRBD2. The CDR3 is made up of 17 amino acids. Germline assignment: CDR1 MNHNS and CDR2 SASEGT. Trimming took 0 bases from V and 2 from J; bases not matched to a gene: 7. The CDR3 loop is CASSEASGRAYPYEQYF. CDR3 nucleotides: TGTGCCAGCAGTGAAGCGAGCGGGAGGGCCTATCCCTACGAGCAGTACTTC.

The gene calls are TRBV5-1 and TRBJ2-7; 8 bases line up with TRBD2. Trimming at V came to 4 bases and at J to 2 bases, leaving 8 bases not matched to a gene. Germline CDR1 reads SGHRS; CDR2 reads YFSETQ. The CDR3 extends over 15 amino acids. Here the CDR3 DNA reads TGCGCCAGCAGCCCGGGGGGGACTAGAACCTACGAGCAGTACTTC. Translation gives CASSPGGTRTYEQYF.

The chain couples TRBV9 to TRBJ1-2; D uncertain. V was cut by 4 bases and J by 2 bases, with 18 bases left in between. Germline assignment: CDR1 SGDLS and CDR2 YYNGEE. The CDR3 runs 16 residues. CDR3 sequence: CASSPRMWTPNYGYTF. The DNA for the CDR3 is TGTGCCAGCAGCCCCCGAATGTGGACTCCAAACTATGGCTACACCTTC. Using reference TRBV9 and TRBJ1-2 for the parts outside the CDR3, the full variable domain is DSGVTQTPKHLITATGQRVTLRCSPRSGDLSVYWYQQSLDQGLQFLIQYYNGEERAKGNILERFSAQQFPDLHSELNLSSLELGDSALYFCASSPRMWTPNYGYTFGSGTRLTVV.

The V gene is TRBV10-1, the J gene TRBJ2-7; D perhaps matches TRBD2 (5 bases). Trimming shortened V by 8 bases and J by 4 bases, and 12 bases separated the two germline ends. The CDR3 is 12 residues long. Germline V gives CDR1 WNHNN, CDR2 SYGVQD (reference sequence). The CDR3 loop is CASGLTTYEQYF. In DNA, the CDR3 is TGCGCCAGCGGTCTGACTACTTACGAGCAGTACTTC.

The chain has TRBV10-1 and TRBJ2-7, with 8 bases matching TRBD2. Germline CDR1 is WNHNN and CDR2 is SYGVQD (reference sequence). This CDR3 comprises 17 residues. With V trimmed by 1 base and J by 4 bases, 12 bases remained unmatched. CDR3 sequence: CASSEFRLPAGEYEQYF. The CDR3 DNA is TGCGCCAGCAGTGAGTTTCGATTACCAGCGGGAGAATACGAGCAGTACTTC.

The chain is built from TRBV4-3 and TRBJ2-7, with 13 bases identical to TRBD2. This CDR3 has 15 residues. Looked up from germline, CDR1 is LGHNA and CDR2 is YSLEER. The V gene end was trimmed by 1 base and the J gene end by 4 bases; junction bases not matched to a gene: 1. The CDR3 loop is CASSQGGLAGYEQYF. The DNA for the CDR3 is TGCGCCAGCAGCCAAGGGGGACTAGCGGGATACGAGCAGTACTTC.

The chain recombines TRBV6-4 with TRBJ2-1, with D possibly being TRBD2 (6 bases). V was cut by 0 bases and J by 8 bases, with 11 bases left in between. This CDR3 spans 14 amino acids. CDR1 and CDR2 from the germline V gene are MRHNA and SNTAGT. This chain's CDR3 is CASSDSSSAHEQFF. The CDR3 region has the DNA TGTGCCAGCAGTGACTCTTCTAGCGCCCATGAGCAGTTCTTC.

The chain links TRBV29-1 to TRBJ1-2; D gene ambiguous. The germline V gene has CDR1 SQVTM and CDR2 ANQGSEA. The ends were cut back, 5 bases at V and 7 bases at J, with 11 bases in the middle. The CDR3 is made up of 11 amino acids. The CDR3 bases are TGCAGCGTTCCAGCCAGCGGTGGCTACACCTTC. It encodes CSVPASGGYTF.

J is TRBJ1-2 and V is TRBV18, with 7 nucleotides matching TRBD1. The germline gives CDR1 KGHSH, CDR2 LQKENI. This CDR3 comprises 13 residues. The V segment lost 3 bases and the J segment 5 bases; nucleotides outside the gene matches: 3. DNA for the CDR3: TGTGCCAGCTCACCCGGGACAGAATATGGCTACACCTTC. This codes for CASSPGTEYGYTF.

In regard to this clone: The junction does not match germline at one end; this may be a read error. V usage is TRBV6-5 and J usage is TRBJ1-5, with D tentatively TRBD1 (5 bases). Per the germline V gene, CDR1 is MNHEY and CDR2 is SVGAGI. The CDR3 totals 14 residues. The CDR3 loop reads CASRRGAGIQPQNF. The DNA of the CDR3 is TGTGCCAGCCGTAGGGGTGCGGGAATCCAGCCCCAGAATTTT.

The CDR3 protein is CASSYKYGYTF. The CDR3 DNA reads TGTGCCAGCAGCTATAAGTATGGCTACACCTTC. J is TRBJ1-2 and V is TRBV28; D is undetermined. V was trimmed by 6 bases and J by 5 bases, leaving 7 bases between them. This CDR3 is built from 11 residues. CDR1 and CDR2 from the germline V gene are MDHEN and SYDVKM.

CDR3 protein: CASSSTGGSFRNYGYTF. DNA of the CDR3: TGTGCCAGCAGCTCCACAGGGGGTAGTTTCCGAAACTATGGCTACACCTTC. This chain joins TRBV5-4 and TRBJ1-2, with TRBD1 matching over 8 bases. The CDR3 is 17 amino acids. Germline CDR1 and CDR2: SGHNT and YYREEE (reference sequence). J gave up 2 bases and V 3 bases, and 12 bases lay outside the gene matches.

This chain joins TRBV6-5 and TRBJ2-5; possible D gene TRBD2, 5 bases. The CDR3 runs 13 residues. The germline V gene encodes CDR1 MNHEY and CDR2 SVGAGI. V lost 1 base, J lost 5 bases, and 8 bases lay in between. The CDR3 protein is CASSYWRGETQYF. Written as DNA, the CDR3 is TGTGCCAGCAGTTACTGGAGAGGGGAGACCCAGTACTTC.